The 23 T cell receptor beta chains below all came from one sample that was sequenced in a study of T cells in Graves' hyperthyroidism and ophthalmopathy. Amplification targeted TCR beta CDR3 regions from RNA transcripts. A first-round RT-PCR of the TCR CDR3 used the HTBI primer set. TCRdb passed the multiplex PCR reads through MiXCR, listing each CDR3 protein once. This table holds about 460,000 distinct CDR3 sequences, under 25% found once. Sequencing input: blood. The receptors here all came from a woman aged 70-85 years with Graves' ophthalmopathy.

CDR3 sequence: CASSYVAEPGDYGYTF. The DNA for the CDR3 is TGTGCCAGCAGCTACGTGGCGGAGCCCGGAGACTATGGCTACACCTTC. The rearrangement uses TRBV7-2 and TRBJ1-2; no reliable D call. CDR3 size: 16 residues. V shed 4 bases and J shed 3 bases, with 18 bases lying between them. Per germline, CDR1 SGHTA and CDR2 FQGNSA.

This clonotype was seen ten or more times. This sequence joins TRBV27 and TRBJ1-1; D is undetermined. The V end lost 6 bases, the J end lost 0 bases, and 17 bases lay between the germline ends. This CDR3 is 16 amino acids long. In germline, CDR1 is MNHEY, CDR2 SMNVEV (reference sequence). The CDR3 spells CASRPMGGVLNTEAFF. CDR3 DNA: TGTGCCAGCAGACCTATGGGCGGGGTCCTGAACACTGAAGCTTTCTTT.

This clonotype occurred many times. CDR3: CASSSPGSNQPQHF. The CDR3 DNA reads TGTGCCAGCAGTTCTCCGGGAAGCAATCAGCCCCAGCATTTT. The V gene is TRBV28, the J gene TRBJ1-5; D gene ambiguous. Trimming took off 4 bases at V and 1 base at J, with 8 bases between the two ends. This CDR3 comprises 14 residues. Germline V gives CDR1 MDHEN, CDR2 SYDVKM.

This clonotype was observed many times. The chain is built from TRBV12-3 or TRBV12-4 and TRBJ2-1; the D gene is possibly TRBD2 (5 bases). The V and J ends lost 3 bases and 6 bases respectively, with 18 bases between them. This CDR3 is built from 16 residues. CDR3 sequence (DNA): TGTGCCAGCAGTTTTGGTGAGGGTCGGGTTGTCAATGAGCAGTTCTTC. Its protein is CASSFGEGRVVNEQFF.

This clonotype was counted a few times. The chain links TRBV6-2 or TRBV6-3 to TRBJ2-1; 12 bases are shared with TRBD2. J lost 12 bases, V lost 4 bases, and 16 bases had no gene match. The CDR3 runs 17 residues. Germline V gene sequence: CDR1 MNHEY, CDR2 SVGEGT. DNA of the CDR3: TGTGCCAGCAGTTTGTGGGGGCGCCTAGCGGGAGGGCCGGGGCAGTTCTTC. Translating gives CASSLWGRLAGGPGQFF.

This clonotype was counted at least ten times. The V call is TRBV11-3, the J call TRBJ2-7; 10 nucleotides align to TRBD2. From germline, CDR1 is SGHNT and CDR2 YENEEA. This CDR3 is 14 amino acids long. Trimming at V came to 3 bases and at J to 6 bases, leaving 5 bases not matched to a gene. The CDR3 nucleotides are TGTGCCAGCAGCTTGAGCGGGAGGGCCGCCGAGCAGTACTTC. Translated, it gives CASSLSGRAAEQYF.

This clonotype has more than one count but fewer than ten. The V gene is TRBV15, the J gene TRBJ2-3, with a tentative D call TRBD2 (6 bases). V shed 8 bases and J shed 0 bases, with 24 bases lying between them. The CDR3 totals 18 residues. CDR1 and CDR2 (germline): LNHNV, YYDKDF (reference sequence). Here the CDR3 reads CATRGGAGHQFSTDTQYF. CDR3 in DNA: TGTGCCACCCGCGGAGGGGCGGGGCATCAATTCAGCACAGATACGCAGTATTTT.

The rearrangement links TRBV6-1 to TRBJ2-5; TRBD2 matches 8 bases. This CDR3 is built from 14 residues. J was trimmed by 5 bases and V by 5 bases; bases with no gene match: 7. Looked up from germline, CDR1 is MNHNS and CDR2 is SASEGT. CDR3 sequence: CASSTGGWGETQYF. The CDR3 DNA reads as TGTGCCAGCAGTACGGGGGGGTGGGGGGAGACCCAGTACTTC.

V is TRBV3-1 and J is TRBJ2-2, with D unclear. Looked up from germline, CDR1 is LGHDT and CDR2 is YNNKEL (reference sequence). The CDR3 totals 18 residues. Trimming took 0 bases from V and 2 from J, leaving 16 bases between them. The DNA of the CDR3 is TGTGCCAGCAGCCAAGATCCGTCTAGGGATGGCAACACCGGGGAGCTGTTTTTT. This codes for CASSQDPSRDGNTGELFF.

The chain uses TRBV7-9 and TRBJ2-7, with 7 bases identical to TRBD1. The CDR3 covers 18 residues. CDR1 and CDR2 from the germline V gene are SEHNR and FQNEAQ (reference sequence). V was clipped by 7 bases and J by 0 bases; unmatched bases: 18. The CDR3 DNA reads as TGTGCCAGCACCAAGGACAGGCCTTTAAGGAGGAGCTCCTACGAGCAGTACTTC. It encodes CASTKDRPLRRSSYEQYF.

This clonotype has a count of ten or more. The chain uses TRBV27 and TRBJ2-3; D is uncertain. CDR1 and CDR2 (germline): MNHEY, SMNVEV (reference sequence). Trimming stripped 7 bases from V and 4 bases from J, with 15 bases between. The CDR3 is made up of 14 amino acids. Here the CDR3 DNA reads TGTGCCAGCAACCTAAGACGAAGCGCAGATACGCAGTATTTT. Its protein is CASNLRRSADTQYF.

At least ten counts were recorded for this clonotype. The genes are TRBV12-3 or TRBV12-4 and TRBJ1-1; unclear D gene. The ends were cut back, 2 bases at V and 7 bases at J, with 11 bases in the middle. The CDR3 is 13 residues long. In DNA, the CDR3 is TGTGCCAGCAGTTTAAACCTTGGGAGTGAAGCTTTCTTT. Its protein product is CASSLNLGSEAFF.

The CDR3 loop reads CASSQGWGQTQYF. DNA for the CDR3: TGTGCCAGCAGCCAAGGTTGGGGGCAGACCCAGTACTTC. The V and J genes are TRBV3-1 and TRBJ2-5; a weak D match, TRBD1 (6 bases). This CDR3 has 13 residues. Trimming took off 1 base at V and 6 bases at J, with 9 bases between the two ends. Looked up from germline, CDR1 is LGHDT and CDR2 is YNNKEL (reference sequence).

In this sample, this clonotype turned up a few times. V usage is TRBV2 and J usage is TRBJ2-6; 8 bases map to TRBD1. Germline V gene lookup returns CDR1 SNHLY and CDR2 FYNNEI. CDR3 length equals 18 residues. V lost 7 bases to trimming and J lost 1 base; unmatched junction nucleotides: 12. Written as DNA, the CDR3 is TGTGCCAGCATGAGGGCAGGGGGCGTTGGGTCTGGGGCCAACGTCCTGACTTTC. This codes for CASMRAGGVGSGANVLTF.

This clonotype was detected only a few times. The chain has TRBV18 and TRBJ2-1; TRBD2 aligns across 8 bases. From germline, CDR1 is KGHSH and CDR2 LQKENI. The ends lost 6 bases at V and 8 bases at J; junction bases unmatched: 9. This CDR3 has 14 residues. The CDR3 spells CASSPGLGVDEQFF. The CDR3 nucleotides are TGTGCCAGCTCGCCGGGACTAGGGGTGGATGAGCAGTTCTTC.

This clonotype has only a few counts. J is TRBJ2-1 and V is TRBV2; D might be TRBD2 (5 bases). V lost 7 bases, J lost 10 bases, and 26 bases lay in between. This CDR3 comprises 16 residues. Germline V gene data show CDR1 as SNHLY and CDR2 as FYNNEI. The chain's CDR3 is CASIKGRARPYGEQFF. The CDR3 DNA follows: TGTGCCAGCATTAAAGGGCGGGCCAGGCCGTATGGCGAGCAGTTCTTC. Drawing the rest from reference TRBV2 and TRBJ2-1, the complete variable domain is EPEVTQTPSHQVTQMGQEVILRCVPISNHLYFYWYRQILGQKVEFLVSFYNNEISEKSEIFDDQFSVERPDGSNFTLKIRSTKLEDSAMYFCASIKGRARPYGEQFFGPGTRLTVL.

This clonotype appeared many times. CDR3 region: CASSPMTYEQYF. For the CDR3, the DNA is TGTGCCAGCAGCCCCATGACCTACGAGCAGTACTTC. The chain is built from TRBV12-3 or TRBV12-4 and TRBJ2-7; D is unclear. V was clipped by 6 bases and J by 2 bases, with 8 bases between them. The CDR3 has 12 residues.

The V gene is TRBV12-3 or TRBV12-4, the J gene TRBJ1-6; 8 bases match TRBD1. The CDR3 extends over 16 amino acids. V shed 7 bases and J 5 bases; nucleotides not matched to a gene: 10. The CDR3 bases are TGTGCCAGCACACAATCAGGGGGCAGAAATAATTCACCCCTCCACTTT. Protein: CASTQSGGRNNSPLHF.

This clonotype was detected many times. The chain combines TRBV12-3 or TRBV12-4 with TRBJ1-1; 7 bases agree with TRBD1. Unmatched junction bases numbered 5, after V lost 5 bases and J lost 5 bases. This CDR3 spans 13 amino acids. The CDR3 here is CASSRQGSTEAFF. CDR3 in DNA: TGTGCCAGCAGTCGACAGGGTAGTACTGAAGCTTTCTTT.

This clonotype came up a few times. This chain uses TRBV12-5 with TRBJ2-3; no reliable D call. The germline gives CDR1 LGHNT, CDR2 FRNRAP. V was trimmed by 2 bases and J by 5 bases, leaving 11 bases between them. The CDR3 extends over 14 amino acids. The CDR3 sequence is CASGLSQPVDTQYF. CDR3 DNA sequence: TGTGCTAGTGGTTTGAGCCAGCCTGTAGATACGCAGTATTTT.

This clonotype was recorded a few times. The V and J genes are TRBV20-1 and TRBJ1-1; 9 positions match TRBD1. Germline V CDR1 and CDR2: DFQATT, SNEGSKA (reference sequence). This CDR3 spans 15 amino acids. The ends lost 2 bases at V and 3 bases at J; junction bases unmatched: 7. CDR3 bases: TGCAGTGCTAGACTGGGGACAGGGAGGGACACTGAAGCTTTCTTT. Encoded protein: CSARLGTGRDTEAFF.

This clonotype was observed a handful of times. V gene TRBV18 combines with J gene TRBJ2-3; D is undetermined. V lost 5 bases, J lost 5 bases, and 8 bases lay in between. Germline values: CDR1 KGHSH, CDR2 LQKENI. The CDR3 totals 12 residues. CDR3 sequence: CASSSVRDTQYF. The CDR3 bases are TGTGCCAGCTCATCAGTACGAGATACGCAGTATTTT.

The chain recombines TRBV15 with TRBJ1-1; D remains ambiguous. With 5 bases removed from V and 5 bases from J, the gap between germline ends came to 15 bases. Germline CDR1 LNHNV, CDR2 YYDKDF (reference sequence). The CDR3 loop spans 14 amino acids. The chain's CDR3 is CATSGPLVGTEAFF. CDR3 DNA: TGTGCCACCAGCGGTCCTTTAGTGGGGACTGAAGCTTTCTTT.